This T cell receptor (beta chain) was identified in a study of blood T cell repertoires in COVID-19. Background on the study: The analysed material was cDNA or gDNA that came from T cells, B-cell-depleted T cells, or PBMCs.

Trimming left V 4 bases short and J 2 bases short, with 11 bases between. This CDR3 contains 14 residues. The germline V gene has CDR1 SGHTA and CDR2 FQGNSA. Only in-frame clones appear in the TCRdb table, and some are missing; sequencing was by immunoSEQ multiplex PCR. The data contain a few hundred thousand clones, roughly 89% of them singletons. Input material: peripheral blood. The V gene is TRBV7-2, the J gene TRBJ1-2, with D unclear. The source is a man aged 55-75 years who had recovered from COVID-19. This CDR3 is CASSYQTSNYGYTF. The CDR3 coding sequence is TGTGCCAGCAGCTACCAAACTTCAAACTATGGCTACACCTTC. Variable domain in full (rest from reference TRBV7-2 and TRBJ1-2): GAGVSQSPSNKVTEKGKDVELRCDPISGHTALYWYRQSLGQGLEFLIYFQGNSAPDKSGLPSDRFSAERTGGSVSTLTIQRTQQEDSAVYLCASSYQTSNYGYTFGSGTRLTVV.